This TCR beta chain is from a study of T-cell memory formation after mild COVID-19. Turning to the study itself: Largely donor-specific TCR clusters were found. Study-wide results and limits: Clones which contracted sat mainly in CM and EM if CD4+, and in EMRA if CD8+.

Deletions cut 5 bases from V and 5 bases from J, with 13 bases between. In germline, CDR1 is SGHRS, CDR2 YFSETQ. This CDR3 comprises 13 residues. Barcoded TCR alpha and TCR beta cDNA libraries with UMIs came from 5'RACE using constant-segment primers. TCRdb reprocessed the 5' RACE reads with MiXCR, giving one entry per CDR3 protein. The profile covers around 340,000 distinct CDR3 sequences, with roughly 14% appearing a single time and 22% taken by the ten largest. In regard to this clonotype: Its antigen remains unidentified.

V usage is TRBV5-1 and J usage is TRBJ2-5, with D perhaps TRBD1 (7 bases). Sequenced material: PBMCs or a T cell subset sorted from them (not recorded which). The source of this sequence is a man aged 18-30 years who had mild COVID-19 (a few samples of this study predate the infection). Cell type and time point are not known. This chain's CDR3 is CASREGTDETQYF. As DNA, the CDR3 is TGCGCCAGCAGGGAGGGGACAGATGAGACCCAGTACTTC.